This T cell receptor beta chain was captured by sequencing in a study of blood T cell repertoires in COVID-19. Only in-frame clones appear in the TCRdb table, and some are missing; sequencing was by immunoSEQ multiplex PCR. The sample has around 200,000 clones, approximately 86% seen once; the top ten hold approximately 10%. This clonotype was obtained from a man aged 18-30 years with acute COVID-19. The material sequenced was PBMCs or T cells enriched from blood (not recorded which).

CDR3 in amino acids: CAIAKEGSNTGELFF. The DNA for the CDR3 is TGTGCCATCGCCAAAGAGGGTTCGAACACCGGGGAGCTGTTTTTT. The chain recombines TRBV19 with TRBJ2-2; the D gene is possibly TRBD2 (5 bases). Trimming stripped 10 bases from V and 0 bases from J, with 15 bases between. Germline CDR1 reads LNHDA; CDR2 reads SQIVND (reference sequence). This CDR3 contains 15 residues.